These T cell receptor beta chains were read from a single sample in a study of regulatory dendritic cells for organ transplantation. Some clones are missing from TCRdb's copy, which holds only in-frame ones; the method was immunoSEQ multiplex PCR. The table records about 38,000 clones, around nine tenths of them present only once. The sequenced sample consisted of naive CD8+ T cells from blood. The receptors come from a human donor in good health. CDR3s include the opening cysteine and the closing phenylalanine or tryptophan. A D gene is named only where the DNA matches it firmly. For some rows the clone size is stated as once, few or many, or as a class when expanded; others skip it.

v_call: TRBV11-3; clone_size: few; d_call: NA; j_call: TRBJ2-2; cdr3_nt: TGTGCCAGCAGCGCATGGACGGGGAACACCGGGGAGCTGTTTTTT; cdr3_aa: CASSAWTGNTGELFF
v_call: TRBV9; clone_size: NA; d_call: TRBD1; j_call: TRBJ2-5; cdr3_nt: TGTGCCAGCAGCGTAACGGGACAGAGAGAGACCCAGTACTTC; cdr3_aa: CASSVTGQRETQYF
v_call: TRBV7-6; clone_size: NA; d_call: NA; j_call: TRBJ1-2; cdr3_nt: TGTGCCAGCAGCCCTCACACGTCTAGAGGCTACACCTTC; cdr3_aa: CASSPHTSRGYTF
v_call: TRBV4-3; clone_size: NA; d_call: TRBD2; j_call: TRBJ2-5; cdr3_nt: TGCGCCAGCAGCCAAGGGAGCGGGAGAGAGACCCAGTACTTC; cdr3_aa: CASSQGSGRETQYF
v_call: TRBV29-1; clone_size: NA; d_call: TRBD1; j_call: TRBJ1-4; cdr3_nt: TGCAGCGTTAGAGGGGGCCCCGCAAGTGAAAAACTGTTTTTT; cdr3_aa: CSVRGGPASEKLFF
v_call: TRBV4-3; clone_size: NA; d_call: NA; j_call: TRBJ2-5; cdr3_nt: TGCGCCAGCAGCCAAGATCTTACCGGATGGTTGGGACAAGAGACCCAGTACTTC; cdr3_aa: CASSQDLTGWLGQETQYF
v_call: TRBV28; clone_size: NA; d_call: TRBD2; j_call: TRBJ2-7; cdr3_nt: TGTGCCAGCGGGACTAGCGGGACTAAACGTGAGCAGTACTTC; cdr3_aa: CASGTSGTKREQYF
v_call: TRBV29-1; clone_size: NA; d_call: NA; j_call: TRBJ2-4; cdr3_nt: TGCAGCGTTGATGGTGGGGAGGTAAACATTCAGTACTTC; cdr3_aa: CSVDGGEVNIQYF
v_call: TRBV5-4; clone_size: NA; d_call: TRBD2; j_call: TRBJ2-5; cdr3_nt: TGTGCCAGCAGCGCGTGGACTAGCGGCCCGGAGACCCAGTACTTC; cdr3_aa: CASSAWTSGPETQYF
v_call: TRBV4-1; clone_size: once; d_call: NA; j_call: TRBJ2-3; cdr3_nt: TGCGCCAGCAGCCAAGCTCTGGAAGCCCGGGATACGCAGTATTTT; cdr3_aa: CASSQALEARDTQYF
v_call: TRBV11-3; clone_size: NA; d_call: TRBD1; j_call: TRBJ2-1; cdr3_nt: TGTGCCAGCAGCTTATCGGCGACAGGGCCGTTCGGGCAGTTCTTC; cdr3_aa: CASSLSATGPFGQFF
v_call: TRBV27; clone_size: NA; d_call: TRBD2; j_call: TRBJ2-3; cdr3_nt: TGTGCCAGCAGTTTCCGAGCGGGGTACACCACAGATACGCAGTATTTT; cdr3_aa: CASSFRAGYTTDTQYF
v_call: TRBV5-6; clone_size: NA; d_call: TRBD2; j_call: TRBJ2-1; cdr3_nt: TGTGCCAGCAGCAGCGTTGGGACTAGCGGATCCTGGGGTGAGCAGTTCTTC; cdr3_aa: CASSSVGTSGSWGEQFF
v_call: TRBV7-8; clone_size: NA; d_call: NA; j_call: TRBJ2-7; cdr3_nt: TGTGCCAGCAGCTTAATAGGAAATACCTACGAGCAGTACTTC; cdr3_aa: CASSLIGNTYEQYF
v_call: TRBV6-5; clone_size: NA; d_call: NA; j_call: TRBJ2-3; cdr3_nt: TGTGCCAGCAGTTACGGCGTCGGCACAGATACGCAGTATTTT; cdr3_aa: CASSYGVGTDTQYF
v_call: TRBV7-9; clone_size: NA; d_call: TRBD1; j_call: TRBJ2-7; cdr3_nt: TGTGCCAGCAGCTTATCTAGACAGGGGGCGCGCAACGAGCAGTACTTC; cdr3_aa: CASSLSRQGARNEQYF
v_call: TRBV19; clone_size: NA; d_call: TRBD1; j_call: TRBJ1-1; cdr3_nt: TGTGCCAGCGGAGGACAGGGAGCTTTCTTT; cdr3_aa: CASGGQGAFF
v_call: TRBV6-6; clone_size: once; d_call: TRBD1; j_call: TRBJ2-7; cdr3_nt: TGTGCCAGCAGTTATGGGACAGGGATTTCCTACGAGCAGTACTTC; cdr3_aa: CASSYGTGISYEQYF
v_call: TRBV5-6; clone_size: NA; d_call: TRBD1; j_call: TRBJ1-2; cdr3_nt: TGTGCCAGCAGCTTGGGGGCAGGGGGCCCCAACTATGGCTACACCTTC; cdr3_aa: CASSLGAGGPNYGYTF
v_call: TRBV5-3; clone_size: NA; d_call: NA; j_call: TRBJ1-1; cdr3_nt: TGTGCCAGAAGCTTGGTCGCGAACACTGAAGCTTTCTTT; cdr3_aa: CARSLVANTEAFF
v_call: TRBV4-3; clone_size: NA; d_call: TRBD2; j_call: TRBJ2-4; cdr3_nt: TGCGCCAGCAGCCAAGACGGAACTGCGGGAGAAATTCAGTACTTC; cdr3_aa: CASSQDGTAGEIQYF
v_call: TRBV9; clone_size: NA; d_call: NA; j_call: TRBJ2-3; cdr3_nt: TGTGCCAGCGGAGACGGCCCTGGCCAAAGCACAGATACGCAGTATTTT; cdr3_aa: CASGDGPGQSTDTQYF